Shown below are 24 T cell receptor beta chains from a single sample sequenced in a study of cytotoxic CD8 clonotypes in ibrutinib-treated CLL. Repertoires were generated with immunoSEQ multiplex PCR, while TCRdb's copy carries only in-frame clones and drops some. Here the sample spans some 7,000 clones, roughly 84% being singletons. Specimen: PBMCs, collected before ibrutinib treatment. The receptors stem from a human donor with chronic lymphocytic leukemia.

The J gene is TRBJ2-7, the V gene TRBV28; D is ambiguous. V lost 5 bases and J lost 0, with 11 bases in between. The germline CDR1 and CDR2 sequences are MDHEN and SYDVKM. There are 14 residues in the CDR3. The CDR3 nucleotides read TGTGCCAGCAGTCCAGGTCCACCCTCCTACGAGCAGTACTTC. Residues: CASSPGPPSYEQYF. The full variable domain, rest sourced from reference TRBV28 and TRBJ2-7, is DVKVTQSSRYLVKRTGEKVFLECVQDMDHENMFWYRQDPGLGLRLIYFSYDVKMKEKGDIPEGYSVSREKKERFSLILESASTNQTSMYLCASSPGPPSYEQYFGPGTRLTVT.

The V and J genes are TRBV13 and TRBJ2-2; D not resolved. From germline, CDR1 is PRHDT and CDR2 FYEKMQ (reference sequence). V was shortened by 2 bases and J by 4 bases, with 14 bases between the two germline ends. The CDR3 extends over 16 amino acids. In DNA, the CDR3 is TGTGCCAGCAGCTTAAGGGCAGCAGTTTCCACCGGGGAGCTGTTTTTT. Translation: CASSLRAAVSTGELFF.

This chain uses TRBV5-1 with TRBJ2-7; the D call may be TRBD1 or TRBD2 (5 bases each). Germline V lookup: CDR1 SGHRS, CDR2 YFSETQ. The CDR3 spans 16 residues. V lost 0 bases and J lost 2, with 15 bases in between. This CDR3 reads CASSLAVVGGAYEQYF. As DNA, the CDR3 is TGCGCCAGCAGCTTGGCCGTAGTTGGGGGAGCCTACGAGCAGTACTTC. Full variable domain (outside the CDR3, taken from reference TRBV5-1 and TRBJ2-7): KAGVTQTPRYLIKTRGQQVTLSCSPISGHRSVSWYQQTPGQGLQFLFEYFSETQRNKGNFPGRFSGRQFSNSRSEMNVSTLELGDSALYLCASSLAVVGGAYEQYFGPGTRLTVT.

This sequence joins TRBV15 and TRBJ2-7; D is perhaps TRBD2 (6 bases). Germline assignment: CDR1 LNHNV and CDR2 YYDKDF (reference sequence). Deletions cut 0 bases from V and 6 bases from J, with 9 bases between. CDR3 length: 13 amino acids. The CDR3: CATSRDRGGEQYF. The CDR3 DNA reads as TGTGCCACCAGCAGAGATCGGGGAGGCGAGCAGTACTTC. Filled out from reference TRBV15 and TRBJ2-7, the complete variable domain reads DAMVIQNPRYQVTQFGKPVTLSCSQTLNHNVMYWYQQKSSQAPKLLFHYYDKDFNNEADTPDNFQSRRPNTSFCFLDIRSPGLGDTAMYLCATSRDRGGEQYFGPGTRLTVT.

This chain links TRBV5-5 with TRBJ2-2, with TRBD1 as a possible D gene (5 bases). The CDR3 loop spans 17 amino acids. The V gene's germline CDR1 is SGHKS and CDR2 YYEKEE (reference sequence). V was pared by 1 base and J by 0 bases, with 13 bases between. CDR3: CASSLTGHLSNTGELFF. The CDR3 region has the DNA TGTGCCAGCAGCTTGACAGGACACTTATCGAACACCGGGGAGCTGTTTTTT.

The chain links TRBV28 to TRBJ2-1; 7 nucleotides align to TRBD2. J gave up 8 bases and V 6 bases, and 16 bases lay outside the gene matches. Germline V gene sequence: CDR1 MDHEN, CDR2 SYDVKM. There are 16 residues in the CDR3. CDR3 loop: CASRRYGTGGSYEQFF. The CDR3 nucleotides read TGTGCCAGCAGGCGTTACGGGACGGGGGGATCGTATGAGCAGTTCTTC.

This clone appeared a single time. This chain links TRBV18 with TRBJ2-3; D possibly corresponds to TRBD1 (7 bases). V lost 5 bases, J lost 0 bases, and 15 bases lay in between. The CDR3 has 16 residues. From germline, CDR1 is KGHSH and CDR2 LQKENI. The CDR3 DNA is TGTGCCAGCTCATCGCAACAGGGGACTAGCACAGATACGCAGTATTTT. This translates into CASSSQQGTSTDTQYF.

The chain couples TRBV4-1 to TRBJ2-5; TRBD1 matches 9 bases. The ends lost 4 bases at V and 5 bases at J; junction bases unmatched: 8. The CDR3 runs 15 residues. From germline, CDR1 is MGHRA and CDR2 YSYEKL. CDR3 amino acids: CASSLPGTGPETQYF. CDR3 coding DNA: TGCGCCAGCAGCCTTCCCGGGACAGGGCCGGAGACCCAGTACTTC.

The chain has TRBV7-9 and TRBJ2-1; TRBD2 agrees at 8 bases. V trimming: 2 bases; J trimming: 8 bases; junction bases outside the gene matches: 5. This CDR3 comprises 14 residues. Looked up from germline, CDR1 is SEHNR and CDR2 is FQNEAQ (reference sequence). The CDR3 reads CASSLLAGPHEQFF. In DNA, the CDR3 is TGTGCCAGCAGCTTACTAGCGGGCCCCCATGAGCAGTTCTTC. Full variable domain (missing parts from reference TRBV7-9 and TRBJ2-1): DTGVSQNPRHKITKRGQNVTFRCDPISEHNRLYWYRQTLGQGPEFLTYFQNEAQLEKSRLLSDRFSAERPKGSFSTLEIQRTEQGDSAMYLCASSLLAGPHEQFFGPGTRLTVL.

Only a few counts were recorded for this clone. This sequence joins TRBV7-3 and TRBJ2-1; TRBD2 agrees at 9 bases. Trimming removed 5 bases from V and 0 bases from J; junction bases left unmatched: 17. This CDR3 has 20 residues. Germline lookup yields CDR1 SGHTA and CDR2 FQGTGA. The CDR3 here is CASSPSSLRGGNYSYNEQFF. The CDR3 DNA follows: TGTGCCAGCAGCCCGTCCTCGTTGCGGGGGGGGAATTACTCCTACAATGAGCAGTTCTTC.

This clone came up once. The chain combines TRBV11-2 with TRBJ1-5; tentatively, D is TRBD1 (5 bases). Trimming took off 0 bases at V and 8 bases at J, with 8 bases between the two ends. Per germline, CDR1 SGHAT and CDR2 FQNNGV. This CDR3 spans 13 amino acids. In DNA, the CDR3 is TGTGCCAGCAGCTTAGACAGGGATAAGCCCCAGCATTTT. Protein sequence: CASSLDRDKPQHF.

This clone came up a few times. The V call is TRBV7-2, the J call TRBJ2-7; 8 bases align to TRBD1. This CDR3 is built from 15 residues. The germline V gene has CDR1 SGHTA and CDR2 FQGNSA. Germline trimming cut 5 bases from V and 1 base from J; bases unmatched to any gene: 7. Here the CDR3 DNA reads TGTGCCAGCAGCCGGGGACAGGCCGATTCCTACGAGCAGTACTTC. It specifies CASSRGQADSYEQYF.

This chain links TRBV5-5 with TRBJ2-3, with 11 bases identical to TRBD2. J lost 0 bases, V lost 1 base, and 4 bases had no gene match. CDR1 and CDR2 (germline): SGHKS, YYEKEE (reference sequence). The CDR3 consists of 17 residues. CDR3 nucleotides: TGTGCCAGCAGCTTGACTAGACTAGCGGGGAGCACAGATACGCAGTATTTT. It codes for CASSLTRLAGSTDTQYF.

In its sample, this clone was seen a few times. The chain uses TRBV28 and TRBJ1-1; D is perhaps TRBD1 (6 bases). The CDR3 length is 15 residues. The V end lost 10 bases, the J end lost 4 bases, and 22 bases lay between the germline ends. Looked up from germline, CDR1 is MDHEN and CDR2 is SYDVKM. This chain's CDR3 is CATLSGANGGTEAFF. The CDR3 DNA reads as TGTGCCACACTATCAGGGGCAAACGGGGGCACTGAAGCTTTCTTT. The variable domain in full, with the rest retrieved from reference TRBV28 and TRBJ1-1, is DVKVTQSSRYLVKRTGEKVFLECVQDMDHENMFWYRQDPGLGLRLIYFSYDVKMKEKGDIPEGYSVSREKKERFSLILESASTNQTSMYLCATLSGANGGTEAFFGQGTRLTVV.

The V and J genes are TRBV19 and TRBJ1-5; D call uncertain. Germline V gene sequence: CDR1 LNHDA, CDR2 SQIVND (reference sequence). The CDR3 is made up of 12 amino acids. Trimming took 2 bases from V and 11 from J, leaving 10 bases between them. The CDR3 is CASSILGEAQHF. CDR3 coding DNA: TGTGCCAGTAGTATATTGGGTGAAGCCCAGCATTTT.

The chain links TRBV16 to TRBJ2-5, with a possible D match to TRBD1 (5 bases). The ends were cut back, 2 bases at V and 5 bases at J, with 21 bases in the middle. Germline CDR1 KGHSY, CDR2 FQNENV. CDR3 size: 17 residues. The CDR3 DNA sequence: TGTGCCAGCAGCCAAGGGGTAAGGGGATCGGAAGTGGAGACCCAGTACTTC. It codes for CASSQGVRGSEVETQYF.

V and J are TRBV28 and TRBJ1-1, with D unresolved. V lost 1 base, J lost 4 bases, and 13 bases lay in between. Per the germline V gene, CDR1 is MDHEN and CDR2 is SYDVKM. This CDR3 region has 15 residues. CDR3 protein: CASSLYSRLSTEAFF. The DNA of the CDR3 is TGTGCCAGCAGTTTATACTCCAGGTTGAGCACTGAAGCTTTCTTT. Full variable domain (remainder filled in from reference TRBV28 and TRBJ1-1): DVKVTQSSRYLVKRTGEKVFLECVQDMDHENMFWYRQDPGLGLRLIYFSYDVKMKEKGDIPEGYSVSREKKERFSLILESASTNQTSMYLCASSLYSRLSTEAFFGQGTRLTVV.

The V call is TRBV5-5, the J call TRBJ2-2; unclear D gene. Per germline, CDR1 SGHKS and CDR2 YYEKEE (reference sequence). Trimming removed 4 bases at V and 1 base at J, with 26 bases between. The length of the CDR3 is 20 residues. DNA for the CDR3: TGTGCCAGCAGCAGTTACGACTCAACCCTCCTTAGCCTGAACACCGGGGAGCTGTTTTTT. This codes for CASSSYDSTLLSLNTGELFF.

This rearrangement joins TRBV7-2 to TRBJ1-2; D is undetermined. CDR3 length: 14 amino acids. Trimming took off 2 bases at V and 2 bases at J, with 9 bases between the two ends. Germline V lookup: CDR1 SGHTA, CDR2 FQGNSA. In nucleotides, the CDR3 is TGTGCCAGCAGCTTATCCCGAGGAAACTATGGCTACACCTTC. This translates into CASSLSRGNYGYTF.

The chain employs TRBV4-1 and TRBJ2-1; 11 nucleotides match TRBD2. The germline gives CDR1 MGHRA, CDR2 YSYEKL. V lost 1 base to trimming and J lost 2 bases; unmatched junction nucleotides: 10. There are 19 residues in the CDR3. The CDR3 loop is CASSQVGLAGGKTYNEQFF. The CDR3 coding sequence is TGCGCCAGCAGCCAAGTGGGGCTAGCGGGGGGCAAGACCTACAATGAGCAGTTCTTC.

The chain carries TRBV28 and TRBJ2-7; D may correspond to TRBD1 or TRBD2 (6 bases each). Germline CDR1 is MDHEN and CDR2 is SYDVKM. Trimming took off 8 bases at V and 5 bases at J, with 13 bases between the two ends. CDR3 length equals 12 residues. The DNA of the CDR3 is TGTGCCAGCGCTACGGGGGCCGACGAGCAGTACTTC. This encodes CASATGADEQYF.

The chain combines TRBV5-4 with TRBJ2-7, with D tentatively TRBD1 (6 bases). The CDR3 is made up of 15 amino acids. Trimming took off 1 base at V and 6 bases at J, with 17 bases between the two ends. Germline V gene data show CDR1 as SGHNT and CDR2 as YYREEE (reference sequence). In nucleotides, the CDR3 is TGTGCCAGCAGCTTGCCAGCAGGGGTCTCTTCCGAGCAGTACTTC. As protein: CASSLPAGVSSEQYF.

The chain has TRBV4-2 and TRBJ1-4; D is undetermined. V was cut by 1 base and J by 7 bases, with 10 bases left in between. This CDR3 contains 14 residues. Germline CDR1 and CDR2: LGHNA and YNFKEQ. CDR3 coding DNA: TGTGCCAGCAGCCAAGGCGTGGGATTTGAAAAACTGTTTTTT. It yields the protein CASSQGVGFEKLFF.

The chain carries TRBV27 and TRBJ1-5, with D perhaps matching TRBD1 (6 bases). Trimming shortened V by 6 bases and J by 6 bases, and 12 bases separated the two germline ends. The CDR3 covers 13 residues. Germline CDR1 and CDR2: MNHEY and SMNVEV (reference sequence). The CDR3 region has the DNA TGTGCCAGCAGGGAAGGGGGTGCTCAGCCCCAGCATTTT. It is translated as CASREGGAQPQHF.